This TCR beta chain was documented in a study of T cells in Graves' hyperthyroidism and ophthalmopathy. In patients aged 18 to 65, hyperthyroidism was newly diagnosed, with duration under 2 months. Amplified regions were TCR beta CDR3 sequences from RNA transcripts. HTBI primers drove first-round RT-PCR of the TCR CDR3. Using its own MiXCR run on the multiplex PCR reads, TCRdb lists one record per CDR3 protein. The sample has 550,000 to 650,000 distinct CDR3 sequences; roughly 14% are singletons. The TCR comes from a woman between 25 and 40 years old with Graves' hyperthyroidism that later progressed to Graves' ophthalmopathy. The sample was blood.

CDR3: CASSPDPGWTQYF. Here the CDR3 DNA reads TGTGCCAGCAGCCCGGACCCCGGTTGGACGCAGTATTTT. This chain links TRBV6-1 with TRBJ2-3; D call uncertain. The CDR3 consists of 13 residues. V gave up 6 bases and J gave up 9 bases, with 16 bases separating them. CDR1 is MNHNS and CDR2 is SASEGT in the germline V gene.